This entry features one T cell receptor (beta chain) sequence. It has no known antigen specificity. Base qualities are not at hand, and no much larger clone is one base apart. TCRbeta CDR3 regions were amplified from genomic DNA using the immunoSEQ Assay, a bias-controlled multiplex PCR. The original pipeline was this. Nucleated cell counts per sample were estimated from amplification of reference gene primers within the assay. To quantify the absolute abundance of each unique TCRbeta CDR3 rearrangement, sequence reads were collapsed and filtered. For each sample, productive Simpson clonality was calculated as the square root of Simpson's diversity index across productive rearrangements. TCRdb's version of the immuneACCESS table is confined to in-frame rearrangements and falls short of the full clone set. An unresolved V gene accounts for under half of the shortfall where checked; the remainder is of unknown origin. From that table come the V and J calls and clone size; the DNA was used to work out D and trimming. Recorded for this sample are 75,000 to 85,000 clones; about 90% of them occurred a single time. The ten largest clones add up to nearly 45% of the sample.

Each collaborating institution followed its own protocols to collect whole blood in K2EDTA tubes. For TCRbeta analysis, collaborators shipped samples in one of three forms: frozen whole blood, isolated PBMCs, or DNA extracted from either of those sample types. This sample was included in a study of blood T cell repertoires in COVID-19 (dated by TCRdb to 2020 to 2022). General notes on the study: Collaborator samples came from the United States, Italy and Spain and covered acute and convalescent phases of COVID-19. The prospective study material was composed of cDNA or gDNA derived from T cells, B-cell-depleted T cells, or PBMCs. Deeply sampled blood TCRbeta repertoires from subjects exposed to, actively infected with, or recovered from COVID-19 were included in the dataset. The repertoires were released in a freely available public database meant as a resource for research on the immune response to SARS-CoV-2. The samples were drawn from the first 160 participants of the ongoing ImmuneRACE study and from about 1,200 subjects provided by 6 global collaborators. Sample metadata almost always included a de-identified subject ID, COVID-19 status, age in years and sex. Where available, HLA class I and class II types were taken from metadata supplied by the sample provider and were not determined by assay-based typing.

Broad study findings and their caveats: The amount of clinical and demographic metadata varied by source and participant and was provided uncurated.

CDR1 is given as SGHVS and CDR2 as FQNEAQ, both from the germline V gene. V has 5 bases trimmed and J has 7 bases trimmed; junction bases matching no gene number 9. The CDR3 holds 15 amino acids from the cysteine to the phenylalanine. Just CDR3 DNA is preserved here, 45 bases in frame from base 1. The chain is made from TRBV7-8 and TRBJ1-5; 9 junctional bases match TRBD1. This TCR was recovered from a human donor in a cohort sampled during active COVID-19. The source material was peripheral blood. Here the CDR3 is given as CASSEGQGFGQPQHF. The nucleotides are TGTGCCAGCAGCGAGGGACAGGGCTTCGGACAGCCCCAGCATTTT. With all but the CDR3 taken from the reference TRBV7-8 and TRBJ1-5 genes, the full variable domain is: GAGVSQSPRYKVAKRGQDVALRCDPISGHVSLFWYQQALGQGPEFLTYFQNEAQLDKSGLPSDRFFAERPEGSVSTLKIQRTQQEDSAVYLCASSEGQGFGQPQHFGDGTRLSIL.